The rows below give T cell receptor beta chains drawn from one sample of a study of blood T cell repertoires in COVID-19. Sequenced by immunoSEQ multiplex PCR; TCRdb stores in-frame clones only, minus some. Of 75,000 or so clones in the sample, around 80% were seen once. Sequenced: peripheral blood. These receptors were collected from a woman between 70 and 85 years old with acute or convalescent COVID-19. The CDR3 runs from the conserved cysteine through the conserved F or W. The D gene is left open where the match is weak. Clone size is stated in some rows and not others, as once, few, many or a class when expanded.

>TRBJ1-2|TRBD1|TRBV3-1/TRBV3-2|once|14
CASSQDIGGGGYTF
TGTGCCAGCAGCCAAGATATAGGGGGCGGTGGCTACACCTTC
>TRBJ2-2|-|TRBV10-3|-|15
CAISVRGPNTGELFF
TGTGCCATCAGTGTGAGAGGGCCGAACACCGGGGAGCTGTTTTTT
>TRBJ1-5|-|TRBV13|-|15
CASSLNAAGVQPQHF
TGTGCCAGCAGCTTAAATGCAGCAGGCGTTCAGCCCCAGCATTTT
>TRBJ2-5|-|TRBV21-1|-|20
CASSKVSWTGQGRDKETQYF
TGTGCCAGCAGCAAAGTTAGTTGGACCGGACAGGGACGAGATAAAGAGACCCAGTACTTC
>TRBJ1-2|TRBD1|TRBV6-6|-|13
CASRLQGDYGYTF
TGTGCCAGCAGACTCCAGGGGGACTATGGCTACACCTTC
>TRBJ2-7|TRBD2|TRBV5-4|-|15
CASSLVEASGYEQYF
TGTGCCAGCAGCTTGGTTGAGGCTAGCGGCTACGAGCAGTACTTC
>TRBJ1-1|TRBD1|TRBV9|-|16
CASSEGDRGPLAEAFF
TGTGCCAGCAGCGAGGGGGACAGGGGGCCGCTCGCTGAAGCTTTCTTT
>TRBJ1-1|TRBD1|TRBV4-1|few|16
CASSPGQGVRDTEAFF
TGCGCCAGCAGCCCCGGACAGGGGGTAAGGGACACTGAAGCTTTCTTT
>TRBJ1-4|-|TRBV7-9|-|15
CASSVTGRTNEKLFF
TGTGCCAGCAGCGTTACAGGTCGGACTAATGAAAAACTGTTTTTT
>TRBJ2-1|-|TRBV27|-|16
CASSPPIVRSYNEQFF
TGTGCCAGCAGTCCTCCAATAGTAAGATCCTACAATGAGCAGTTCTTC
>TRBJ2-6|TRBD1|TRBV6-1|-|17
CASSEQGASSGANVLTF
TGTGCCAGCAGCGAACAGGGGGCCAGCTCTGGGGCCAACGTCCTGACTTTC
>TRBJ2-1|-|TRBV3-1/TRBV3-2|once|13
CASSQGTQNEQFF
TGTGCCAGCAGCCAAGGGACTCAAAATGAGCAGTTCTTC
>TRBJ1-4|-|TRBV5-1|-|14
CASSADRTAEKLFF
TGCGCCAGCAGCGCAGACAGGACGGCTGAAAAACTGTTTTTT
>TRBJ1-3|-|TRBV7-2|-|15
CASSLQAGSGNTIYF
TGTGCCAGCAGCTTACAGGCCGGATCTGGAAACACCATATATTTT
>TRBJ2-5|TRBD2|TRBV6-5|-|16
CASSYKAGRAAETQYF
TGTGCCAGCAGTTATAAGGCAGGGAGGGCGGCAGAGACCCAGTACTTC
>TRBJ2-2|-|TRBV6-4|-|13
CASRAANTGELFF
TGTGCCAGCAGGGCGGCGAACACCGGGGAGCTGTTTTTT